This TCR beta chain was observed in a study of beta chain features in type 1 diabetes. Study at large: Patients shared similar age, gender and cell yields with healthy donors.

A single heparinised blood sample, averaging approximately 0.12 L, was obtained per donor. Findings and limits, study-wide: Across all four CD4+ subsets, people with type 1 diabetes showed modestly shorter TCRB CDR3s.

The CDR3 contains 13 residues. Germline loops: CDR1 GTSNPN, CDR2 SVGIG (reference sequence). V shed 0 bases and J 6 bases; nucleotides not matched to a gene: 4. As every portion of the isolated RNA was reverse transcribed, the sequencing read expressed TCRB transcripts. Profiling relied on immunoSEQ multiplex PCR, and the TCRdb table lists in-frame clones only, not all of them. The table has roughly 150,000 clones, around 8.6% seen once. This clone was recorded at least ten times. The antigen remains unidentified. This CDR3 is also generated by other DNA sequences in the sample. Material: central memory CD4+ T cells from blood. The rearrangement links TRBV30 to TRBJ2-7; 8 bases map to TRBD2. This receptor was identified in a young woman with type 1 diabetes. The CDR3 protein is CAWSVAGGTEQYF. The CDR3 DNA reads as TGTGCCTGGAGTGTGGCGGGAGGTACCGAGCAGTACTTC.